The 10 T cell receptor beta chains presented below share a single source sample, sequenced in a study of blood T cell repertoires in COVID-19. Only in-frame clones appear in the TCRdb table, and some are missing; sequencing was by immunoSEQ multiplex PCR. Here the sample spans roughly 95,000 clones, under 90% being singletons. Material: peripheral blood. The receptors originated from a human donor in a cohort sampled during active COVID-19.

This rearrangement joins TRBV27 to TRBJ1-1, with D possibly matching TRBD1 (6 bases). Trimming cost V 3 bases and J 2 bases, with 13 bases left between them. The CDR3 length is 15 residues. The germline V gene encodes CDR1 MNHEY and CDR2 SMNVEV (reference sequence). CDR3 DNA sequence: TGTGCCAGCAGTTTGTCCGGGACACCAAACACTGAAGCTTTCTTT. Translating gives CASSLSGTPNTEAFF.

The rearrangement links TRBV7-6 to TRBJ2-5; 11 nucleotides agree with TRBD2. Germline lookup yields CDR1 SGHVS and CDR2 FNYEAQ. V was pared by 4 bases and J by 2 bases, with 15 bases of the junction left unmatched. This CDR3 spans 19 amino acids. The DNA of the CDR3 is TGTGCCAGCAGCTCGATAGGCAAGACTAGCGGGGAGAGACAAGAGACCCAGTACTTC. Translated, it gives CASSSIGKTSGERQETQYF.

The rearrangement uses TRBV2 and TRBJ2-2, with 12 bases identical to TRBD1. Unmatched junction bases numbered 4, after V lost 5 bases and J lost 6 bases. This CDR3 spans 15 amino acids. The germline V gene has CDR1 SNHLY and CDR2 FYNNEI. For the CDR3, the DNA is TGTGCCAGCAGTACCGGGACAGGGGGCCCCGGGGAGCTGTTTTTT. Encoded protein: CASSTGTGGPGELFF. Variable domain in full (rest from reference TRBV2 and TRBJ2-2): EPEVTQTPSHQVTQMGQEVILRCVPISNHLYFYWYRQILGQKVEFLVSFYNNEISEKSEIFDDQFSVERPDGSNFTLKIRSTKLEDSAMYFCASSTGTGGPGELFFGEGSRLTVL.

The chain couples TRBV5-1 to TRBJ1-2; D is uncertain. V was cut by 0 bases and J by 4 bases, with 19 bases left in between. The V gene's germline CDR1 is SGHRS and CDR2 YFSETQ. CDR3 length: 17 residues. Here the CDR3 DNA reads TGCGCCAGCAGCTTGGAGGCAGGTCGGTACTCACCCTATGGCTACACCTTC. It encodes CASSLEAGRYSPYGYTF.

The CDR3: CASSLEGGGTEAFF. As DNA, the CDR3 is TGTGCCAGCAGCTTAGAGGGGGGAGGGACTGAAGCTTTCTTT. The genes are TRBV7-9 and TRBJ1-1, with D possibly TRBD1 on 6 matching bases. The V and J ends lost 1 base and 5 bases respectively, with 11 bases between them. From germline, CDR1 is SEHNR and CDR2 FQNEAQ (reference sequence). The CDR3 loop spans 14 amino acids.

CDR3: CASSPGQVLNIQYF. CDR3 in DNA: TGTGCCAGCAGTCCGGGACAGGTACTTAACATTCAGTACTTC. The V call is TRBV6-2 or TRBV6-3, the J call TRBJ2-4; 8 nucleotides match TRBD1. Trimming at V came to 5 bases and at J to 7 bases, leaving 7 bases not matched to a gene. The CDR3 covers 14 residues. The germline V gene encodes CDR1 MNHEY and CDR2 SVGEGT.

The rearrangement joins TRBV27 to TRBJ2-3; 14 nucleotides match TRBD2. The length of the CDR3 is 18 residues. With 2 bases clipped from V and 4 bases from J, the junction kept 8 bases outside the gene matches. The germline CDR1 and CDR2 sequences are MNHEY and SMNVEV (reference sequence). CDR3: CASSLGGTSGSIPDTQYF. The CDR3 DNA reads TGTGCCAGCAGTTTAGGTGGGACTAGCGGGAGCATTCCAGATACGCAGTATTTT.

The gene calls are TRBV10-2 and TRBJ2-1; no clear D. Germline V lookup: CDR1 WSHSY, CDR2 SAAADI. The germline V and J ends were trimmed by 2 bases and 4 bases, with 12 bases remaining between them. The CDR3 is made up of 15 amino acids. The CDR3 bases are TGCGCCAGCAGTGAGGCCCCAGGATCATACAATGAGCAGTTCTTC. It translates to CASSEAPGSYNEQFF.

Note on this clone: In the same sample, other DNA sequences code for this CDR3. The chain links TRBV7-9 to TRBJ2-2; unclear D gene. The V end lost 5 bases, the J end lost 3 bases, and 7 bases lay between the germline ends. The CDR3 loop spans 13 amino acids. Germline V gene sequence: CDR1 SEHNR, CDR2 FQNEAQ (reference sequence). For the CDR3, the DNA is TGTGCCAGCAGCCCACGGGACACCGGGGAGCTGTTTTTT. Translation: CASSPRDTGELFF.

The chain carries TRBV28 and TRBJ1-5, with D perhaps matching TRBD1 (6 bases). The CDR3 has 14 amino acids. Germline V gene sequence: CDR1 MDHEN, CDR2 SYDVKM. Trimming left V 11 bases short and J 0 bases short, with 14 bases between. This chain's CDR3 is CAGHRANSNQPQHF. The DNA of the CDR3 is TGTGCCGGACACAGGGCAAATAGCAATCAGCCCCAGCATTTT.